This T cell receptor (beta chain) was found in a study of T cells in localized non-small cell lung cancer. Study findings and constraints: Because only a single region of the tumor was sequenced, heterogeneity remains possible. Within adjacent lung there appeared a median around 55 of the top 100 tumor clones. Exceeding tumor, uninvolved adjacent lung had the highest T cell clonality. Increased T cell density in blood showed an association with longer overall survival.

To note about this clone: Its antigen is unidentified.

Measured with immunoSEQ multiplex PCR; TCRdb has only the in-frame clones, and not every one. Among about 72,000 clones, 84% were seen once, and the ten largest hold approximately 12%. Sequenced here: peripheral blood, sampled before any cancer treatment. This TCR was sampled from a female donor over 55 with stage I lung adenocarcinoma.

CDR3 nucleotide sequence: TGTGCCACAGGGGGCAGAAGAGGAAAAGGAGAGACCCAGTACTTC. It translates to CATGGRRGKGETQYF. The rearrangement joins TRBV6-1 to TRBJ2-5, with 8 bases that match TRBD1. The V gene's germline CDR1 is MNHNS and CDR2 SASEGT. The CDR3 sequence is 15 residues long. Trimming took 10 bases from V and 4 from J; bases not matched to a gene: 14.